This T cell receptor (beta chain) stems from a study of T-cell memory formation after mild COVID-19. About the study: In these data, TCR clusters were largely donor specific.

TCRdb itself ran the 5' RACE reads through MiXCR, one entry per CDR3 protein. The repertoire holds about 470,000 distinct CDR3 sequences, with around 27% as singletons. Study outcomes and limitations: Contracting CD4+ clones sat mainly in CM and EM; CD8+ in EMRA. A subset of responding clones appeared in pre-infection memory, suggesting cross-reactive memory joined. Clones that contracted from day 15 to 85 were balanced CD4/CD8, while later expanders leaned CD4+.

The CDR3 runs to 16 residues. The V gene's germline CDR1 is SGHTA and CDR2 FQGNSA. Trimming removed 4 bases at V and 4 bases at J, with 16 bases between. A note on this clonotype: What it recognizes is unknown.

The sample was PBMCs or a T cell subset sorted from them (not recorded which). The TCR was taken from an adult woman who had mild COVID-19 (a few samples of this study predate the infection). Cell type and time point are not known. The chain employs TRBV7-2 and TRBJ2-2, with a tentative D call TRBD2 (5 bases). The CDR3 DNA is TGTGCCAGCAGCTCCGCTGAGCAAAGCGGCACCGGGGAGCTGTTTTTT. This encodes CASSSAEQSGTGELFF.